This is a list of T cell receptor beta chains from one sample in a study of T cell repertoires in cytomegalovirus infection. TCRdb reprocessed the reads with MiXCR, giving one entry per CDR3 protein. The profile shows approximately 190,000 distinct CDR3 sequences, about 30% of them singletons. Sequences were obtained from PBMCs. The origin of the receptors is a human donor in good health (CMV status not recorded). Some clones in this sample may be carry-over from other donors' samples. CDR3s include the opening cysteine and the closing phenylalanine or tryptophan. D genes are given only for firm matches. A clone size is listed for some rows: how often the clone was seen (once, few, many), or a class if it is expanded.

>TRBV4-1|-|TRBD1|TRBJ2-3
TGCGCCAGCAGCCTCCCTCCCGGACAGGGGGAACCAGATACGCAGTATTTT
CASSLPPGQGEPDTQYF
>TRBV19|-|-|TRBJ1-5
TGTGCCAGTAGTATAGGGGCAGATAGCAATCAGCCCCAGCATTTT
CASSIGADSNQPQHF
>TRBV7-8|-|-|TRBJ2-7
TGTGCCAGCAGCTTAGCTTGGGGGACGCAGGGGTACGAGCAGTACTTC
CASSLAWGTQGYEQYF
>TRBV29-1|-|-|TRBJ1-1
TGCAGCGTTGAGACCCTGATGAACACTGAAGCTTTCTTT
CSVETLMNTEAFF
>TRBV7-8|many|-|TRBJ2-7
TGTGCCAGCAGCCCCCGGACCGTATACGAGCAGTACTTC
CASSPRTVYEQYF
>TRBV2|-|-|TRBJ2-7
TGTGCCAGTTACAGGGGACTGGACGAGCAGTACTTC
CASYRGLDEQYF
>TRBV7-9|few|TRBD1|TRBJ1-3
TGTGCCAGCACCACCCAGGGGACAGTCTCTGGAAACACCATATATTTT
CASTTQGTVSGNTIYF
>TRBV29-1|many|TRBD1|TRBJ2-7
TGCAGCGTAGGGACAGGGGGCTTTTACGAGCAGTACTTC
CSVGTGGFYEQYF
>TRBV11-2|-|-|TRBJ1-2
TGTGCCAGCAGCTTAGGACAAGGAGGTGGATTGGGCTACACCTTC
CASSLGQGGGLGYTF
>TRBV19|-|-|TRBJ2-3
TGTGCCAGTACCCCGGGTCTCGGAAGGCGCACAGATACGCAGTATTTT
CASTPGLGRRTDTQYF
>TRBV7-2|many|-|TRBJ2-7
TGTGCCAGCAGCTTAGATTGGGACCCCTACGAGCAGTACTTC
CASSLDWDPYEQYF
>TRBV7-3|many|TRBD1|TRBJ1-1
TGTGCCAGCAGCTCCACGGGACAGGGGATCAACAAAGCTTTCTTT
CASSSTGQGINKAFF
>TRBV4-2|many|-|TRBJ1-2
TGTGCCAGCAGCCAAGGGGGAGCAAACTATGGCTACACCTTC
CASSQGGANYGYTF
>TRBV5-6|few|-|TRBJ2-2
TGTGCCAGCAGCCCCCGACAGGGAGGGGACACCGGGGAGCTGTTTTTT
CASSPRQGGDTGELFF
>TRBV3-1|-|-|TRBJ2-3
TGTGCCAGCAGCCAAGTGGGGACCACAGATACGCAGTATTTT
CASSQVGTTDTQYF
>TRBV2|few|-|TRBJ2-1
TGTGCCTGGAGGGTGGAGACAGCACGATACAATGAGCAGTTCTTC
CAWRVETARYNEQFF
>TRBV2|-|TRBD1|TRBJ1-5
TGTGCCAGCAGTGCGAGGACAGGGCGAAATAGCAATCAGCCCCAGCATTTT
CASSARTGRNSNQPQHF
>TRBV7-8|many|-|TRBJ2-7
TGTGCCAGCAGCCCACAGGAGGGCGGGGAGGAGGTCTACGAGCAGTACTTC
CASSPQEGGEEVYEQYF
>TRBV28|few|TRBD1|TRBJ2-3
TGTGCCAGCACCCTACAGGGGGATACGCAGTATTTT
CASTLQGDTQYF
>TRBV7-2|-|-|TRBJ2-7
TGTGCCAGCAGCCTTGGACAGCCCCCCTACGAGCAGTACTTC
CASSLGQPPYEQYF
>TRBV20-1|few|-|TRBJ2-5
TGCAGTGCCGGAGAGGGGTACCAAGAGACCCAGTACTTC
CSAGEGYQETQYF
>TRBV4-1|few|-|TRBJ2-2
TGTGCCAGCAGCCAAACGACTAGGGCCGGGGAGCTGTTTTTT
CASSQTTRAGELFF
>TRBV6-5|many|TRBD2|TRBJ2-6
TGTGCCAGCAGTTACTCGGAAGTGGCAGGGAGGGATCTGACTTTC
CASSYSEVAGRDLTF
>TRBV7-6|-|-|TRBJ2-7
TGTGCCAGCAGCTTAGCGACGGCGGATTCCTACGAGCAGTACTTC
CASSLATADSYEQYF
>TRBV2|-|TRBD1|TRBJ2-5
TGTGCCAGCAGGACAGGGGTTAAAGAGACCCAGTACTTC
CASRTGVKETQYF
>TRBV10-3|-|-|TRBJ1-1
TGTGCCATCAGTGCCCGGACGGGGAACACTGAAGCTTTCTTT
CAISARTGNTEAFF
>TRBV7-2|many|-|TRBJ2-5
TGTGCCAGCAGCTTAGCATGGAACAGACAAGAGACCCAGTACTTC
CASSLAWNRQETQYF